The 22 T cell receptor beta chains below were found in one sample sequenced in a study of T cells expressing NK-cell markers. TCRdb processed the 5' RACE reads again and assigns one entry to each CDR3 protein, with no DNA. The table for this sample gives about 300,000 distinct CDR3 sequences. The sample was blood T cells: a sorted CD56 or NKG2C T cell subset, CD4+ or CD8+ T cells, or bulk PBMC T cells (not recorded which). The receptors derive from a woman between 18 and 70 years old in good health.

This chain connects TRBV28 to TRBJ1-4; checking the TCRdb D call of TRBD1 is not possible without DNA. The CDR3 has 14 amino acids. The germline gives CDR1 MDHEN, CDR2 SYDVKM. The CDR3 protein is CASSFRGRLEKLFF.

The chain employs TRBV20-1 and TRBJ1-6; TCRdb names TRBD1, which stays unverified in the absence of DNA. The CDR3 is made up of 14 amino acids. Germline V gene sequence: CDR1 DFQATT, CDR2 SNEGSKA (reference sequence). The CDR3: CSARESGGNSPLHF.

V usage is TRBV29-1 and J usage is TRBJ2-7; checking the TCRdb D call of TRBD2 is not possible without DNA. The germline CDR1 and CDR2 sequences are SQVTM and ANQGSEA. The CDR3 sequence is 13 residues long. CDR3 sequence: CSVAGLAGYEQYF.

V is TRBV29-1 and J is TRBJ1-2. The CDR3 covers 11 residues. The germline CDR1 and CDR2 sequences are SQVTM and ANQGSEA. The CDR3 sequence: CSVRKSYGYTF.

The chain links TRBV6-5 to TRBJ1-6. The CDR3 totals 15 residues. CDR1 MNHEY and CDR2 SVGAGI come from the germline V gene. The CDR3 region is CASSYSIWENSPLHF.

This chain connects TRBV20-1 to TRBJ2-7; TCRdb names TRBD2, which stays unverified in the absence of DNA. Germline V gene lookup returns CDR1 DFQATT and CDR2 SNEGSKA (reference sequence). The CDR3 consists of 15 residues. CDR3: CSALEIAGGHYEQYF.

The V and J genes are TRBV7-2 and TRBJ2-5; the D call of TRBD2 rests on TCRdb alone, since no DNA is present to check it. This CDR3 contains 15 residues. Germline V gene data show CDR1 as SGHTA and CDR2 as FQGNSA. CDR3: CASSNLAGGRETQYF.

The chain has TRBV12-3 or TRBV12-4 and TRBJ2-1. The CDR3 totals 13 residues. The CDR3 sequence: CASNLKTSIEQFF.

This chain joins TRBV7-2 and TRBJ2-5; TCRdb's assignment of TRBD2 cannot be checked, as there is no DNA. CDR1 SGHTA and CDR2 FQGNSA come from the germline V gene. The CDR3 length is 14 residues. The chain's CDR3 is CASSPTLGLAGPYF.

V gene TRBV20-1 combines with J gene TRBJ2-2; the TCRdb call, TRBD1, lacks DNA for checking. From germline, CDR1 is DFQATT and CDR2 SNEGSKA (reference sequence). This CDR3 has 15 amino acids. CDR3 in amino acids: CSARDPQGNTGELFF.

The chain links TRBV28 to TRBJ1-5; TCRdb picks TRBD1, but there is no DNA to check that call. Per the germline V gene, CDR1 is MDHEN and CDR2 is SYDVKM. This CDR3 region has 18 residues. CDR3: CASSFVSTSQGINQPQHF.

The chain recombines TRBV24-1 with TRBJ2-2; lacking DNA, the TRBD2 call made by TCRdb goes unchecked. This CDR3 comprises 14 residues. Per germline, CDR1 KGHDR and CDR2 SFDVKD. The CDR3 here is CATSDARLAGELFF.

The gene calls are TRBV9 and TRBJ2-2; TCRdb's D call of TRBD2 is untestable without DNA. The CDR3 has 17 amino acids. CDR1 and CDR2 from the germline V gene are SGDLS and YYNGEE. The CDR3 sequence is CASSVAGLGGDTGELFF.

The J gene is TRBJ2-5, the V gene TRBV7-2; checking the TCRdb D call of TRBD1 is not possible without DNA. Germline V gene data show CDR1 as SGHTA and CDR2 as FQGNSA. The CDR3 is 14 residues long. CDR3 residues: CASSAGGSKETQYF.

This rearrangement joins TRBV29-1 to TRBJ2-1. Germline V gene lookup returns CDR1 SQVTM and CDR2 ANQGSEA. The CDR3 contains 11 residues. The chain's CDR3 is CSVLWGNEQFF.

This chain joins TRBV5-5 and TRBJ2-2; the TRBD1 assignment by TCRdb is unverifiable without DNA. CDR1 SGHKS and CDR2 YYEKEE come from the germline V gene (reference sequence). The CDR3 is 15 residues long. This CDR3 reads CASSSRTENTGELFF.

V usage is TRBV5-1 and J usage is TRBJ2-7; the D call of TRBD2 rests on TCRdb alone, since no DNA is present to check it. The CDR3 is made up of 16 amino acids. CDR1 SGHRS and CDR2 YFSETQ come from the germline V gene. The CDR3 spells CASSLRPSGEGYEQYF.

The CDR3 protein is CGGGQSGNTIYF. The V gene is TRBV29-1, the J gene TRBJ1-3; the TCRdb call, TRBD1, lacks DNA for checking. Germline V CDR1 and CDR2: SQVTM, ANQGSEA. The CDR3 sequence is 12 residues long.

The gene calls are TRBV29-1 and TRBJ1-2. This CDR3 has 11 amino acids. CDR1 is SQVTM and CDR2 is ANQGSEA in the germline V gene. The CDR3 region is CSVIANYGYTF.

The CDR3 here is CASSLVAPAGYEQYF. This chain uses TRBV7-2 with TRBJ2-7; TCRdb designates TRBD2, a call that cannot be tested without DNA. Per the germline V gene, CDR1 is SGHTA and CDR2 is FQGNSA. The CDR3 is made up of 15 amino acids.

This CDR3 reads CASSRAINEQFF. The chain employs TRBV6-6 and TRBJ2-1. Germline V gene data show CDR1 as MNHNY and CDR2 as SVGAGI (reference sequence). The CDR3 spans 12 residues.

V gene TRBV12-3 or TRBV12-4 combines with J gene TRBJ1-6; checking the TCRdb D call of TRBD1 is not possible without DNA. The CDR3 extends over 17 amino acids. This CDR3 reads CASSLEVGRVSDSPLHF.